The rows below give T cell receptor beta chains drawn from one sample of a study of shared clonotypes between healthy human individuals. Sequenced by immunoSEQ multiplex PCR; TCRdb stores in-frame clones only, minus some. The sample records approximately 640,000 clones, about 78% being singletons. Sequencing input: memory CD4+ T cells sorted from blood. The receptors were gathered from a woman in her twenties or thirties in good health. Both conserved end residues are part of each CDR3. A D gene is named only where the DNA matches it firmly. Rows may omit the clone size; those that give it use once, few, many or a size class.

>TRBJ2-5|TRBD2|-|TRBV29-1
TGCAGCGTTGATGTTGGGGGGGACGGCAAAGAGACCCAGTACTTC
CSVDVGGDGKETQYF
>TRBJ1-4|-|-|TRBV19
TGTGCCAGTAGATCGACAGTCCCTAATGAAAAACTGTTTTTT
CASRSTVPNEKLFF
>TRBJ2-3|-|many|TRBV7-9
TGTGCCAGCAGACGGACAGCCTCCGCGCAGTATTTT
CASRRTASAQYF
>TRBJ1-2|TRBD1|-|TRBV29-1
TGCAGCGCCGCGACAGGGGATTATGGCTACACCTTC
CSAATGDYGYTF
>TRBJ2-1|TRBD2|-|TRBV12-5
TGTGCTAGTGGCCCTTCCCCTAGCGGACCCTACAATGAGCAGTTCTTC
CASGPSPSGPYNEQFF
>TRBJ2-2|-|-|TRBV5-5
TGTGCCAGCAGCTACAGCTTCACCGGGGAGCTGTTTTTT
CASSYSFTGELFF
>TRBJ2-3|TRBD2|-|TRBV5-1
TGCGCCAGCAGCGGACTAGCGGGGTCAGATACGCAGTATTTT
CASSGLAGSDTQYF
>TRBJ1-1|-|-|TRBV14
TGTGCCAGCAGCCTTACGAGGGGAATCAACACTGAAGCTTTCTTT
CASSLTRGINTEAFF
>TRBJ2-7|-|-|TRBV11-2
TGTGCCAGCAGCCAACTTAGAGGAGGTCTCGAGCAGTACTTC
CASSQLRGGLEQYF
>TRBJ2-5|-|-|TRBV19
TGTGCCAGTAGTACCGTACATACCGAGACCCAGTACTTC
CASSTVHTETQYF
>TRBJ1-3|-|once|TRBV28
TGTGCCAGCAGTCTACTAGAGACTGTCGTTGGAGCCACCATATATTTT
CASSLLETVVGATIYF
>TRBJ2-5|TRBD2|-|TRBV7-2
TGTGCCAGCAGCTTTCAAGCGAGCGGGAGGGAGACCCAGTACTTC
CASSFQASGRETQYF
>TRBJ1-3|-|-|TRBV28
TGTGCCAGCAGTTTTTTCCACTCTGGAAACACCATATATTTT
CASSFFHSGNTIYF
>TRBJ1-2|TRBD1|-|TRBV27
TGTGCCAGCAGTCCAACCGGGACAGGGGCATCATTGCACTATGGCTACACCTTC
CASSPTGTGASLHYGYTF
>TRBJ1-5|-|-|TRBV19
TGTGCCAGTAGTATAACTGGGTATGGTAGGCAGCCCCAGCATTTT
CASSITGYGRQPQHF
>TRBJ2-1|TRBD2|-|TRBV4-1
TGCGCCAGCAGCCAAGATGACCCGGCGACTAGCGGGCTCAATGAGCAGTTCTTC
CASSQDDPATSGLNEQFF
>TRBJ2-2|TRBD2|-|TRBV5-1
TGCGCCAGCAAGACAGGCCTCGGACTAGCGGGACGTAAGGGGGCCGGGGAGCTGTTTTTT
CASKTGLGLAGRKGAGELFF
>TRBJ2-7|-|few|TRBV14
TGTGCCAGCAGCCCGCAGGGGCCCTACGAGCAGTACTTC
CASSPQGPYEQYF
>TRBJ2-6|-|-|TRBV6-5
TGTGCCAGCAGTTACTCGGAGAGGGTTGGGGCCAACGTCCTGACTTTC
CASSYSERVGANVLTF
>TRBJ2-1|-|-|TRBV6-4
TGTGCCAGCAGTGTTGAGGTGGGATCGGTATATGAGCAGTTCTTC
CASSVEVGSVYEQFF
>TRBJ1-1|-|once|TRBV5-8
TGTGCCAGCAGCTTGGTCTTCGGGATGAACACTGAAGCTTTCTTT
CASSLVFGMNTEAFF
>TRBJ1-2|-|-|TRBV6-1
TGTGCCAGCACCCCACAGGGAGACTATGGCTACACCTTC
CASTPQGDYGYTF
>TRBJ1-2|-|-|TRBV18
TGTGCCAGCTCACCACTCGAGGGGTCCTATGGCTACACCTTC
CASSPLEGSYGYTF
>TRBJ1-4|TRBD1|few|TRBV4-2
TGTGCCAGCAGCCAAGTTTCAACAGGGGCTGAAAAACTGTTTTTT
CASSQVSTGAEKLFF
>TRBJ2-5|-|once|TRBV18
TGTGCCAGCTCACCAAATGTTCAAGAGACCCAGTACTTC
CASSPNVQETQYF
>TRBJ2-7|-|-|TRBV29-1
TGCAGCGTTGAGGGGGGGCCCTTCGCCTACGAGCAGTACTTC
CSVEGGPFAYEQYF
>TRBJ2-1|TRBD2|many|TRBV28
TGTGCCAGCCGGACCTCAGGGACTAGCGGGAGAAATGAGCAGTTCTTC
CASRTSGTSGRNEQFF
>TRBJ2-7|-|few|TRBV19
TGTGCCAGTAGTGGAGACAGCTACGAGCAGTACTTC
CASSGDSYEQYF
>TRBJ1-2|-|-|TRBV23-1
TGCGCCAGCAGTCAAAGTAAGGAATTTGGGAGGAACTATGGCTACACCTTC
CASSQSKEFGRNYGYTF
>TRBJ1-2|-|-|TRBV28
TGTGCCAGCAGTTCATTACCCCGGGCGGGGGGCTACACCTTC
CASSSLPRAGGYTF
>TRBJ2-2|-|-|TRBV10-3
TGTGCCATCAGTGACAGATCCACCGGGGAGCTGTTTTTT
CAISDRSTGELFF
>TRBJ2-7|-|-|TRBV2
TGTGCCAGCAGGAAAGGGGGAGGCTACGAGCAGTACTTC
CASRKGGGYEQYF
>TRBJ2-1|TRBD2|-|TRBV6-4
TGTGCCAGCAGTCAGGGACTAGCGGAGAACAATGAGCAGTTCTTC
CASSQGLAENNEQFF
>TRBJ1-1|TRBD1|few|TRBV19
TGTGCCAGTAGTACCGCCGGGACAGGGTACACTGAAGCTTTCTTT
CASSTAGTGYTEAFF
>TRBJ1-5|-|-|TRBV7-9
TGTGCCAGCAGCCCCGAGGGACTGAGCAATCAGCCCCAGCATTTT
CASSPEGLSNQPQHF
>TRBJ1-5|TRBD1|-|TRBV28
TGTGCCAGCAGAACCGGGACAGGGCCCAATCAGCCCCAGCATTTT
CASRTGTGPNQPQHF
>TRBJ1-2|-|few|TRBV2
TGTGCCAGCAGTGACCGAGCAGGCGCTTACTATGGCTACACCTTC
CASSDRAGAYYGYTF
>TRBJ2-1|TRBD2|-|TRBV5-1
TGCGCCAGCAGCTTGGTTGCTAGCGGGAGGCCAAGCATCAATGAGCAGTTCTTC
CASSLVASGRPSINEQFF
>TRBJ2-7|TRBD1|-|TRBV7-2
TGTGCCAGCAGCCAGGGGACAGGGAGGGGAGAGCAGTACTTC
CASSQGTGRGEQYF
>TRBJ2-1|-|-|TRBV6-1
TGTGCCAGCACCGCCAGCGGGTTCAATGAGCAGTTCTTC
CASTASGFNEQFF
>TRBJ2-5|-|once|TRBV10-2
TGCGCCAGCGGGACGGGAGAAGAGACCCAGTACTTC
CASGTGEETQYF
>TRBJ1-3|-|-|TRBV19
TGTGCCAGTAGACTGGGTCCTGGAAACACCATATATTTT
CASRLGPGNTIYF
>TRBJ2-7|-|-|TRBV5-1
TGCGCCAGCAGCTTGGTATTCAGGAACTCCTACGAGCAGTACTTC
CASSLVFRNSYEQYF
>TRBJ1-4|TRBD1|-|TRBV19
TGTGCCAGTAGAATCCGTGGACAGGGGGCAACTATGGGAAAACTGTTTTTT
CASRIRGQGATMGKLFF
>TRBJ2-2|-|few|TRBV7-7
TGTGCCAGCAGCTTAGTTTTCCAAGGGGAGCTGTTTTTT
CASSLVFQGELFF
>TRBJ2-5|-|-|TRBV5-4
TGTGCCAGCAGCCCGCCCGGGTCCCAAGAGACCCAGTACTTC
CASSPPGSQETQYF
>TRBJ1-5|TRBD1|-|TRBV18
TGTGCCAGCTCGGACCGGGACAGGCAAAATCAGCCCCAGCATTTT
CASSDRDRQNQPQHF
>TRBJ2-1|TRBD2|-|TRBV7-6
TGTGCCAGCAGCTTAGCCGGGACTAGCGGGCCCAATGAGCAGTTCTTC
CASSLAGTSGPNEQFF
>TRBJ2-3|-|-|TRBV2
TGTGCCAGCAGTGAATGGTTAGGGCGGACGCAGTATTTT
CASSEWLGRTQYF
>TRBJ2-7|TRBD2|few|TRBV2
TGTGCCAGCAGTTGGCCTAGCGGGAGTTACGAGCAGTACTTC
CASSWPSGSYEQYF
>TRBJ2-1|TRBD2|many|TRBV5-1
TGCGCCAGCAGCCCCGGGACTAGCGGCAATGAGCAGTTCTTC
CASSPGTSGNEQFF
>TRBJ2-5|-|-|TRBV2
TGTGCCAGCAGTGACGAGGTAGAGACCCAGTACTTC
CASSDEVETQYF
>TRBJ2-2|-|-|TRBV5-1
TGCGCCAGCAGCGGCGTTGGGTCCTCCAACACCGGGGAGCTGTTTTTT
CASSGVGSSNTGELFF
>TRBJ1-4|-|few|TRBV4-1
TGCGCCAGCAGTATCTACAGTACTAATGAAAAACTGTTTTTT
CASSIYSTNEKLFF
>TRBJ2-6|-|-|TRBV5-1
TGCGCCAGCAGCCCTATCTCTGGGGCCAACGTCCTGACTTTC
CASSPISGANVLTF